This record concerns one T cell receptor (beta chain) sequence. What it binds is not known. As every portion of the isolated RNA was reverse transcribed, the sequencing read expressed TCRB transcripts. This table comes from immunoSEQ multiplex PCR, and its TCRdb copy is limited to in-frame clones, with some not included. The data contain about 330,000 clones, 11% of them seen just once; the ten biggest clones take up 0.015%. This entry comes from a study of beta chain features in type 1 diabetes. The V gene's germline CDR1 is SGHRS and CDR2 YFSETQ. With 6 bases clipped from V and 8 bases from J, the junction kept 6 bases outside the gene matches. This CDR3 is 14 amino acids long. Study observations and caveats: A pattern of fewer insertions and more deletions at VDJ junctions was seen in type 1 diabetes patients.

Sequenced: naive CD4+ T cells from blood. This receptor was taken from a woman in her thirties in good health. The rearrangement joins TRBV5-1 to TRBJ2-1; 12 bases are shared with TRBD2. The CDR3 region has the DNA TGCGCCAGCAAGCTGACTAGCGGGAGCGATGAGCAGTTCTTC. Protein: CASKLTSGSDEQFF.